This T cell receptor beta chain was obtained from a study of human T cells and chemical hapten exposure. Overall study context: Largely, small differences in pooled library volume made per-sample TCR yields vary.

Study-level findings and limits: With regard to DPC sensitization, TCRs above 1 in 1000 frequency did not change.

This clonotype came up a few times. Antigen: not known. The library put unique molecular identifiers onto individual cDNA molecules. Methods used by the authors: A per-sample median of 95,638 TCRs was observed, with counts ranging from about 20,000 to 750,000. TCRdb fed the RACE reads into MiXCR, producing one record per CDR3 protein. These V and J calls are TCRdb output, not the study's own analysis. Of roughly 71,000 distinct CDR3 sequences listed, around 6.1% are singletons. CDR1 and CDR2 (germline): MNHEY, SVGEGT. Trimming took 2 bases from V and 5 from J, leaving 13 bases between them. The CDR3 totals 16 residues. Documented time point: healthy volunteer bleed at 6 weeks. Total RNA came from unfractionated whole blood.

This rearrangement joins TRBV6-2 or TRBV6-3 to TRBJ1-6; the D gene is possibly TRBD1 (5 bases). Input material: whole blood. The source of this sequence is a female donor in good health. Some clones in this sample may be carry-over from other donors' samples. This chain's CDR3 is CASSYPGGLNNSPLHF. The CDR3, as DNA: TGTGCCAGCAGTTACCCCGGGGGACTGAATAATTCACCCCTCCACTTT.